This paragraph reports one T cell receptor beta chain. Its target is not known. It was the roughly 130-subject validation cohort, separate from the 666-subject first cohort, to which the donors belonged. The V end was cut by 6 bases, the J end by 0 bases, with 6 bases between. The CDR3 length is 13 residues. CDR1 is MNHEY, CDR2 SMNVEV, per germline (reference sequence). Produced via immunoSEQ multiplex PCR; TCRdb's table is partial and in-frame only. The sample has tens of thousands of clones; around 94% are singletons. This record belongs to a study of cytomegalovirus exposure and HLA in healthy donors. The study's findings and limits: A list of 150 to 200 TCR beta chains associated with cytomegalovirus was given. The classifier was said to identify cytomegalovirus status with high specificity and sensitivity.

This chain links TRBV27 with TRBJ1-5; D call uncertain. Material for sequencing was PBMCs. The TCR comes from a man between 18 and 29 years old in good health and CMV-seronegative. CDR3 nucleotide sequence: TGTGCCAGCAGACACCATAGCAATCAGCCCCAGCATTTT. As protein: CASRHHSNQPQHF.